This T cell receptor (beta chain) stems from a study of cytomegalovirus exposure and HLA in healthy donors. Points from the study as a whole: Confirmation in vitro established that a few CMV-associated chains were specific for CMV antigens. Accounts indicate the classifier identified cytomegalovirus status with strong specificity and sensitivity. Overall, approximately 150 TCR beta chains were annotated as cytomegalovirus-associated. Many donors shared some public TCRs, even though most TCR sequences were rare.

The data were produced by immunoSEQ multiplex PCR, yet TCRdb's version contains in-frame clones alone and is incomplete. The sample gives under 250,000 clones, around 86% of which show up once; 2% to 2.5% is in the top ten. With respect to this clone: No antigen is known for it.

This TCR was recovered from a woman aged 18 to 35 in good health and CMV-seropositive. Sequences were obtained from PBMCs.

This CDR3 reads CASSWREYYNEQFF. The DNA of the CDR3 is TGTGCCAGCAGTTGGCGGGAGTACTACAATGAGCAGTTCTTC. The chain employs TRBV27 and TRBJ2-1; 7 bases map to TRBD2. Germline lookup yields CDR1 MNHEY and CDR2 SMNVEV (reference sequence). The CDR3 loop spans 14 amino acids. With 4 bases clipped from V and 3 bases from J, the junction kept 3 bases outside the gene matches.